This T cell receptor (beta chain) was obtained from a study of blood T cell repertoires in COVID-19. Looking at the study overall: The United States, Italy and Spain were the sources of the acute and convalescent COVID-19 samples. From T cells, B-cell-depleted T cells, or PBMCs came the material, which was cDNA or gDNA.

Germline loops: CDR1 LNHDA, CDR2 SQIVND (reference sequence). CDR3 length: 14 amino acids. V gave up 4 bases and J gave up 1 base; unmatched junction bases: 2. In the original processing: How many nucleated cells were present was estimated from reference gene primer amplification. Sequenced by immunoSEQ multiplex PCR; TCRdb stores in-frame clones only, minus some. V and J calls and clone size are copied from that table; D and trimming were computed from the DNA. Of approximately 130,000 clones in the sample, roughly 85% were seen once. The chain employs TRBV19 and TRBJ2-7; 9 nucleotides match TRBD1. Sequenced sample: peripheral blood. The clonotype originates from a human donor in a cohort sampled during active COVID-19. The CDR3 region has the DNA TGTGCCAGTAGTAGACAGGGGGGATCCTACGAGCAGTACTTC. Translation: CASSRQGGSYEQYF.